The sequence of this TCR beta chain was determined in a study of blood T cell repertoires in COVID-19. At the level of the study: Acute-phase and convalescent COVID-19 samples originated in the United States, Italy and Spain. Sources were T cells, B-cell-depleted T cells, or PBMCs; the material itself was cDNA or gDNA.

As handled by the study authors: The assay estimated nucleated cells by amplifying reference gene primers. Sequencing was performed with immunoSEQ multiplex PCR; in TCRdb, only in-frame clones are kept and a portion is missing. The V and J calls and clone size were taken over from that table, and D and trimming were inferred from the DNA. The sample has about 130,000 clones; approximately 81% are singletons. The CDR3 is 16 residues long. Germline assignment: CDR1 LNHNV and CDR2 YYDKDF (reference sequence). V was clipped by 0 bases and J by 0 bases; unmatched bases: 1. The clonotype comes from a woman aged 25 to 39 who had recovered from COVID-19. Sequencing used peripheral blood. The rearrangement links TRBV15 to TRBJ2-4, with 8 positions matching TRBD2. Here the CDR3 DNA reads TGTGCCACCAGCAGAGATCGGGAGGGAGCCAAAAACATTCAGTACTTC. Protein sequence: CATSRDREGAKNIQYF. Supplemented by reference TRBV15 and TRBJ2-4, the full variable domain reads DAMVIQNPRYQVTQFGKPVTLSCSQTLNHNVMYWYQQKSSQAPKLLFHYYDKDFNNEADTPDNFQSRRPNTSFCFLDIRSPGLGDTAMYLCATSRDREGAKNIQYFGAGTRLSVL.